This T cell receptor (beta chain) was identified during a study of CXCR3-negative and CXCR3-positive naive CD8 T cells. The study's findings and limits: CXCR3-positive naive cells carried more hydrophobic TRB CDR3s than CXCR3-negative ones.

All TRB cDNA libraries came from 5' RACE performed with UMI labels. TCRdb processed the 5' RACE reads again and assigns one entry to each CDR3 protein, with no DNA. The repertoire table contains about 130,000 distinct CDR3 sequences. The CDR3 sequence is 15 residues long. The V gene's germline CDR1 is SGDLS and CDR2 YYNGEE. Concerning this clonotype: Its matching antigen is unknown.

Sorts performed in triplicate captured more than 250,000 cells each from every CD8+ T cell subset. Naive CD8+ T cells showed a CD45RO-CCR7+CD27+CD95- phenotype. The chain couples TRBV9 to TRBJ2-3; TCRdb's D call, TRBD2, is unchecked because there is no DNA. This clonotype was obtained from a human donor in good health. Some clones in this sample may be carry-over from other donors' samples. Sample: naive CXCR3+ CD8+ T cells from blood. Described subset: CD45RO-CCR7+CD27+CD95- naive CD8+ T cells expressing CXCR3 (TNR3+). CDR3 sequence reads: CASSAAGLGTDTQYF.